The sequence of this T cell receptor (beta chain) was determined in a study of CD8+ T cells in alopecia areata. This sample's treatment: oral pan-JAK inhibitor, 5-10 mg twice daily. Following extraction, RNA underwent reverse transcription to cDNA, which served as the sequencing template. The method was immunoSEQ multiplex PCR; TCRdb's version includes in-frame clones alone and lacks a portion of them. The repertoire consists of some 44,000 clones, with more than 90% occurring once and the leading ten covering 15% to 20%. CDR1 is MNHEY and CDR2 is SVGAGI in the germline V gene. V lost 7 bases, J lost 5 bases, and 18 bases lay in between. This CDR3 has 14 amino acids.

This sequence originates from a human donor with alopecia areata. The chain links TRBV6-5 to TRBJ2-7; D is tentatively TRBD1 or TRBD2 (5 bases each). The sample here was CD8+ T cells sorted from blood, taken at week 24, from a patient treated with tofacitinib. This chain's CDR3 is CASTVGAGPNEQYF. DNA for the CDR3: TGTGCCAGCACCGTCGGGGCAGGGCCGAACGAGCAGTACTTC.